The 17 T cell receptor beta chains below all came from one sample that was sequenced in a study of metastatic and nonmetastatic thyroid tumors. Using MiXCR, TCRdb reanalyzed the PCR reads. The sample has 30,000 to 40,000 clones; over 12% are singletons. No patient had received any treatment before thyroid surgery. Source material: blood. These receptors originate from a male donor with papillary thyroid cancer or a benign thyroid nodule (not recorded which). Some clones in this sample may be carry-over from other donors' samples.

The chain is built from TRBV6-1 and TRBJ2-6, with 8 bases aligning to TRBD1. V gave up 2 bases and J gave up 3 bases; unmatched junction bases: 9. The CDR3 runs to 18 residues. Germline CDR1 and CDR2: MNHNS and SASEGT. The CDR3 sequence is CASSELGRGLCGANVLTF. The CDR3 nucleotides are TGTGCCAGCAGTGAATTGGGCAGGGGGCTATGTGGGGCCAACGTCCTGACTTTC.

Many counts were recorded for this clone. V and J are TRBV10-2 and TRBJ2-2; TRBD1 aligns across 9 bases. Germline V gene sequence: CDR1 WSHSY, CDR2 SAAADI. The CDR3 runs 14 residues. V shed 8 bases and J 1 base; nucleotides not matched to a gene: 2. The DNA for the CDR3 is TGCGCCAGCGAGGGACAGGGGAACACCGGGGAGCTGTTTTTT. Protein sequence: CASEGQGNTGELFF.

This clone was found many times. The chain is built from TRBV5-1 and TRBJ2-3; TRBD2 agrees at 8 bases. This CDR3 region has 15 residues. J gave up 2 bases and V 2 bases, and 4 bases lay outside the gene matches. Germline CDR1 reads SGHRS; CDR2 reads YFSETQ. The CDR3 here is CASSFWTSHTDTQYF. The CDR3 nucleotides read TGCGCCAGCAGCTTTTGGACTAGCCACACAGATACGCAGTATTTT.

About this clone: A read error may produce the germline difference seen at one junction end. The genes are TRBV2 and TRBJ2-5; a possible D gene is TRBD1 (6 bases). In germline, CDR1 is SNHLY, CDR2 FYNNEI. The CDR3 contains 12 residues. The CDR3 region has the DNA TGTGCCAGCAGACAGGGCCAAGATACCCAGTACTTT. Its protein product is CASRQGQDTQYF. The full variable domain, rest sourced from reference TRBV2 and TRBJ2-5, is EPEVTQTPSHQVTQMGQEVILRCVPISNHLYFYWYRQILGQKVEFLVSFYNNEISEKSEIFDDQFSVERPDGSNFTLKIRSTKLEDSAMYFCASRQGQDTQYFGPGTRLLVL.

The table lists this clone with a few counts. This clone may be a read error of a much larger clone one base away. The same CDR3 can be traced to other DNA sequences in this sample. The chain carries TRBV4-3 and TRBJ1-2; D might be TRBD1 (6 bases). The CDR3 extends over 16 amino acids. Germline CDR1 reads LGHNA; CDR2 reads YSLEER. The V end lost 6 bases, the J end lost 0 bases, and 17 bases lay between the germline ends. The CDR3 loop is CASRLYRAGPNYGYTF. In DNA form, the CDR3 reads TGCGCCAGCAGGCTGTACAGGGCAGGGCCTAACTATGGCTACACCTTC.

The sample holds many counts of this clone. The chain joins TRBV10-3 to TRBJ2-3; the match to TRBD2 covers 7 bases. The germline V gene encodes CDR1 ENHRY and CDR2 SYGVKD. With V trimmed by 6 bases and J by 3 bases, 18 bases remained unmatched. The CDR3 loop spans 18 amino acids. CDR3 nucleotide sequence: TGTGCCATCAGCGGGGGAAGCGGGACCCGGCGAAGGACAGATACGCAGTATTTT. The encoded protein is CAISGGSGTRRRTDTQYF.

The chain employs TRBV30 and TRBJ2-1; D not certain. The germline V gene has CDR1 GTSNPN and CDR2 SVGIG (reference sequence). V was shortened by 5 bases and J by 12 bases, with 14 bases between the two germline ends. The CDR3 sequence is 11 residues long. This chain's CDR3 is CAWGSRRGQFF. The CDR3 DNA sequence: TGTGCCTGGGGCTCGAGAAGAGGGCAGTTCTTC.

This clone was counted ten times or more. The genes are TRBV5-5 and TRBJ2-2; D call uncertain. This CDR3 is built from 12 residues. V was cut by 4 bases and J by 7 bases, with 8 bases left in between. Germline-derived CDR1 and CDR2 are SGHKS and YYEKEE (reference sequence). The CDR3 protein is CASSLEIGELFF. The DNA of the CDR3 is TGTGCCAGCAGCCTAGAAATCGGGGAGCTGTTTTTT.

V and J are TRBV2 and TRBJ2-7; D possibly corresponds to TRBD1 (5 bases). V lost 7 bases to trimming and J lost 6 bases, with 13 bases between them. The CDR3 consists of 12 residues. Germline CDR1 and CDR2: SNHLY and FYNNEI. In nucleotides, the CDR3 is TGTGCCAGCATCCACAGGTGTGGCGAGCAGTACTTC. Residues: CASIHRCGEQYF. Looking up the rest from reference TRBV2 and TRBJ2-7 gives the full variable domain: EPEVTQTPSHQVTQMGQEVILRCVPISNHLYFYWYRQILGQKVEFLVSFYNNEISEKSEIFDDQFSVERPDGSNFTLKIRSTKLEDSAMYFCASIHRCGEQYFGPGTRLTVT.

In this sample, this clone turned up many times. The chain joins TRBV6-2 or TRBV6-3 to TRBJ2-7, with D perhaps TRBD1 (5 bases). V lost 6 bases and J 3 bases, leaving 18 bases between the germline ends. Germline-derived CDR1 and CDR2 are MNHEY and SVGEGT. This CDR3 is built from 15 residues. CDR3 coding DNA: TGTGCCAGCAGGCGTGGGCAGGGTCCCATCTACGAGCAGTACTTC. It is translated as CASRRGQGPIYEQYF.

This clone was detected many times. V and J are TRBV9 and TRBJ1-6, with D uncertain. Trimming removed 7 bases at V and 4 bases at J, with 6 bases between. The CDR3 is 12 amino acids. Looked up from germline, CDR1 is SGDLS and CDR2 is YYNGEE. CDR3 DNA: TGTGCCAGCGGTTTATATAATTCACCCCTCCACTTT. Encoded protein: CASGLYNSPLHF.

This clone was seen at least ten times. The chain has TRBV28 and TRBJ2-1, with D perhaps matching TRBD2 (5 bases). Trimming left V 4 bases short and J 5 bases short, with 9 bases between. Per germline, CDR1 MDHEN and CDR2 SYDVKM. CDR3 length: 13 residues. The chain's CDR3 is CASSWSGNNEQFF. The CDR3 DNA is TGTGCCAGCAGTTGGTCCGGGAACAATGAGCAGTTCTTC.

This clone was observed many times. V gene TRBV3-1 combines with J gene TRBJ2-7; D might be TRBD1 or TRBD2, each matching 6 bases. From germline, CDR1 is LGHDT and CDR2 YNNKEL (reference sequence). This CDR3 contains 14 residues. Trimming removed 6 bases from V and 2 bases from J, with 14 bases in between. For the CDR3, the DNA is TGTGCCAGCAGATGGCGGGACAAGCCCTACGAGCAGTACTTC. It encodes CASRWRDKPYEQYF.

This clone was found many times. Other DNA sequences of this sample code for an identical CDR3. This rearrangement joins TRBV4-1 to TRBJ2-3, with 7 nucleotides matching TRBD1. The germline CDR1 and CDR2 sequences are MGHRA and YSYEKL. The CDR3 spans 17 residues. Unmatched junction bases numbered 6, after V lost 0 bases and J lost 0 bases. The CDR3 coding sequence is TGCGCCAGCAGCCAAGATCCGAGGACAGGAAGCACAGATACGCAGTATTTT. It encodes CASSQDPRTGSTDTQYF.

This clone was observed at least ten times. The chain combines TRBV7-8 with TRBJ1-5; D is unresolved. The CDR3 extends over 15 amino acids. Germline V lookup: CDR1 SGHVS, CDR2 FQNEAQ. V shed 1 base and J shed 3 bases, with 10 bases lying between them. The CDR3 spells CASSLEWDLNQPQHF. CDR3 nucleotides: TGTGCCAGCAGCTTAGAATGGGATCTCAATCAGCCCCAGCATTTT.

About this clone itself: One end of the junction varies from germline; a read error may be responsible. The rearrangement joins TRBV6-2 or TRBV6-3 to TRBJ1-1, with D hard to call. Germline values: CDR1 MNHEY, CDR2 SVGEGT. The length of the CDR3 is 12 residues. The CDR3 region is CATGGLNSEAFF. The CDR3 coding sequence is TGTGCCACAGGCGGATTGAACAGTGAAGCTTTCTTT.

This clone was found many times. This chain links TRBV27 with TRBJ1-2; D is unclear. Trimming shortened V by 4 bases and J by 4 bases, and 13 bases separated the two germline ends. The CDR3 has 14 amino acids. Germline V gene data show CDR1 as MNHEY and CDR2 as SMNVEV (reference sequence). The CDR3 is CASSSSPGSYGYTF. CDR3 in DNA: TGTGCCAGCAGTTCTTCCCCGGGGTCCTATGGCTACACCTTC.